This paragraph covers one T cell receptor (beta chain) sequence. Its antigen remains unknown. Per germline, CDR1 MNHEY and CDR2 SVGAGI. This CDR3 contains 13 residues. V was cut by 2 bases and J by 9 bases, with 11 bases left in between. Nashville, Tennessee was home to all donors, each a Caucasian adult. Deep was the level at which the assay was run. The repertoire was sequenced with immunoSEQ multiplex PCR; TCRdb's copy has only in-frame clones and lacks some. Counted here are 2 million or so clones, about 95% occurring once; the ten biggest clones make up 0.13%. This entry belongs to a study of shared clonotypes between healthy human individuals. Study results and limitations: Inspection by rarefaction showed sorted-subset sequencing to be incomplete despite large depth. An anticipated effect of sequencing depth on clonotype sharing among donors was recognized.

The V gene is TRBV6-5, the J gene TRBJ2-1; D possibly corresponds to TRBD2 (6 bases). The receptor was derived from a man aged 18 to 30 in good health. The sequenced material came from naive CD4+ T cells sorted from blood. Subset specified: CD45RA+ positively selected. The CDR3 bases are TGTGCCAGCAGTTACCAACTAGCTAGTGAGCAGTTCTTC. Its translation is CASSYQLASEQFF.